This T cell receptor beta chain derives from a study of blood T cell repertoires in COVID-19 (dated by TCRdb to 2018 to 2020). About the investigation overall: The collaborator samples originated in the United States, Italy and Spain and spanned the acute and convalescent phases of COVID-19. The material from the prospective study consisted of cDNA or gDNA derived from T cells, B-cell-depleted T cells, or PBMCs. The sample metadata nearly always contained a de-identified subject ID, COVID-19 status, age in years and sex. The dataset comprised deeply sampled blood TCRbeta repertoires from subjects exposed to, actively infected with, or recovered from COVID-19. Samples came from the ongoing ImmuneRACE study (first 160 participants) plus 1,254 subjects from 6 global collaborators. A freely available public database, intended as a resource for researchers studying the immune response to SARS-CoV-2, is where the repertoires were released. Where available, HLA class I and class II types were obtained from metadata supplied by the sample provider rather than from assay-based typing.

As for this clone: Its cognate antigen has yet to be identified. Base qualities are not recorded, but no much larger clone differs from it by a single base.

TCRbeta CDR3 regions were amplified from genomic DNA using the immunoSEQ Assay, a bias-controlled multiplex PCR. In the original analysis: The number of nucleated cells in each sample was estimated by amplification of reference gene primers within the assay. Sequence reads were collapsed and filtered to measure the absolute abundance of every unique TCRbeta CDR3 rearrangement. For each sample, productive Simpson clonality was calculated as the square root of Simpson's diversity index across productive rearrangements. TCRdb stores this immuneACCESS table with in-frame sequences only. Part of the clones is absent; in the studies checked, under half of the shortfall reflects unresolved V genes, and no reason is known for the rest. The V and J calls and clone size come from that table; D and trimming were worked out from the DNA. The sample profile shows under 550,000 clones; approximately 90% of them were found once. The ten biggest clones cover approximately 0.92% of the sample.

One collaborating source in Seattle enrolled patients while the patients were actively infected and followed the patients over time throughout the course of disease. The collaborating institutions used their own protocols to collect whole blood in K2EDTA tubes. For TCRbeta analysis, collaborator samples were shipped as frozen whole blood, as isolated PBMCs, or as DNA extracted from either sample type. The cysteine opens and the phenylalanine closes a CDR3 of 15 amino acids. The sequence is cut down to CDR3 DNA, 45 bases in frame from base 1. Trimming removed 4 bases from V and 0 bases from J, leaving 10 bases between the germline ends. From the germline V gene, CDR1 is SGHRS and CDR2 is YFSETQ. The paper's findings and limits, for the study overall: How much clinical and demographic metadata was included differed by source and by participant, and the metadata was provided uncurated.

The rearrangement joined TRBV5-1 to TRBJ2-2; the best D guess is TRBD2, with 6 bases matching. This receptor was obtained from a man between 18 and 29 years old with COVID-19, enrolled during active disease. The sample was peripheral blood. CDR3 region: CASSTGSPNTGELFF. The DNA is as follows: TGCGCCAGCAGCACCGGGAGTCCGAACACCGGGGAGCTGTTTTTT.